This is a list of T cell receptor beta chains from one sample in a study of blood T cell repertoires in COVID-19. Produced via immunoSEQ multiplex PCR; TCRdb's table is partial and in-frame only. The sample comprises 140,000 to 150,000 clones, about four fifths of which are singletons, and approximately 5.7% rests with the top ten. The source material was PBMCs or T cells enriched from blood (not recorded which). The receptor set was obtained from a woman in her fifties or sixties who had been exposed to COVID-19. The CDR3 runs from the conserved cysteine through the conserved F or W. A D gene is named only where the DNA matches it firmly. Not every row has a clone size; where given, it reads once, few, many or a size class.

j_gene | abundance | v_gene | d_gene | CDR3aa | CDR3nt
TRBJ1-1 | once | TRBV5-6 | TRBD1 | CASSRPGQPIGGAFF | TGTGCCAGCAGCCGCCCGGGACAGCCAATCGGGGGAGCTTTCTTT
TRBJ1-5 | NA | TRBV6-2/TRBV6-3 | NA | CASSYSQTRRSNQPQHF | TGTGCCAGCAGTTACTCCCAGACACGTCGTAGCAATCAGCCCCAGCATTTT
TRBJ2-7 | NA | TRBV7-3 | NA | CASSLRAGTYEQYF | TGTGCCAGCAGCTTAAGAGCCGGTACCTACGAGCAGTACTTC
TRBJ2-1 | NA | TRBV5-1 | TRBD2 | CASSLTVSGRANEQFF | TGCGCCAGCAGCTTGACCGTTAGCGGGAGGGCCAATGAGCAGTTCTTC
TRBJ2-7 | NA | TRBV12-3/TRBV12-4 | TRBD1 | CASGVQGASEQYF | TGTGCCAGCGGCGTTCAGGGGGCCTCCGAGCAGTACTTC
TRBJ2-7 | NA | TRBV4-2 | TRBD2 | CASSGNSGGFYEQYF | TGTGCCAGCAGCGGGAACAGCGGGGGATTCTACGAGCAGTACTTC
TRBJ1-2 | NA | TRBV2 | TRBD1 | CASSVTGGAGSGYTF | TGTGCCAGCAGTGTTACAGGGGGCGCGGGGAGTGGCTACACCTTC
TRBJ2-2 | NA | TRBV9 | TRBD2 | CASSAQGLAVGELFF | TGTGCCAGCAGCGCCCAGGGACTAGCAGTCGGGGAGCTGTTTTTT
TRBJ1-3 | NA | TRBV9 | NA | CASSTQGGNTIYF | TGTGCCAGCAGCACCCAGGGGGGAAACACCATATATTTT
TRBJ1-6 | NA | TRBV19 | TRBD1 | CASKGGFGNSPLHF | TGTGCCAGTAAAGGGGGCTTCGGAAATTCACCCCTCCACTTT
TRBJ1-2 | NA | TRBV9 | TRBD1 | CASSPLQGDRYGYTF | TGTGCCAGCAGCCCGCTACAGGGGGACAGATATGGCTACACCTTC
TRBJ1-5 | NA | TRBV15 | NA | CATSRDRGEPQHF | TGTGCCACCAGCAGAGATCGGGGGGAGCCCCAGCATTTT
TRBJ1-2 | NA | TRBV28 | NA | CASSLGPGLSPNYGYTF | TGTGCCAGCAGTTTAGGTCCAGGGTTGTCGCCTAACTATGGCTACACCTTC
TRBJ1-1 | NA | TRBV7-9 | TRBD1 | CASSLGSRTGTNTEAFF | TGTGCCAGCAGCCTGGGCTCGAGGACAGGAACAAACACTGAAGCTTTCTTT
TRBJ1-1 | once | TRBV29-1 | TRBD1 | CSADRGLNTEAFF | TGCAGCGCCGACAGGGGGTTGAACACTGAAGCTTTCTTT
TRBJ2-7 | NA | TRBV7-9 | TRBD1 | CASSPRDRSYEQYF | TGTGCCAGCAGCCCCCGGGACAGGTCCTACGAGCAGTACTTC
TRBJ1-1 | NA | TRBV11-3 | TRBD1 | CASSRGQGYTEAFF | TGTGCCAGCAGCAGAGGACAGGGTTACACTGAAGCTTTCTTT
TRBJ1-1 | NA | TRBV27 | NA | CASSYGGGTEAFF | TGTGCCAGCAGTTATGGGGGGGGCACTGAAGCTTTCTTT
TRBJ2-7 | few | TRBV9 | NA | CASSPRQSYEQYF | TGTGCCAGCAGCCCAAGACAGTCCTACGAGCAGTACTTC
TRBJ1-5 | NA | TRBV5-4 | NA | CASSLGPAQHF | TGTGCCAGCAGCTTGGGCCCAGCCCAGCATTTT
TRBJ1-1 | NA | TRBV6-2/TRBV6-3 | TRBD1 | CASSMTGGDTEAFF | TGTGCCAGCAGCATGACAGGGGGGGACACTGAAGCTTTCTTT
TRBJ1-2 | NA | TRBV12-5 | NA | CASGLVRRGGGYTF | TGTGCTAGTGGTTTGGTACGGAGGGGCGGCGGCTACACCTTC
TRBJ2-6 | NA | TRBV5-1 | NA | CASSLAAGLARSGANVLTF | TGCGCCAGCAGCTTGGCCGCGGGGCTTGCCCGCTCTGGGGCCAACGTCCTGACTTTC
TRBJ2-5 | NA | TRBV7-2 | NA | CASSLGMITGQETQYF | TGTGCCAGCAGCTTAGGGATGATCACGGGTCAAGAGACCCAGTACTTC
TRBJ1-2 | medium-sized | TRBV11-2 | TRBD1 | CASSLGTGAGYTF | TGTGCCAGCAGCTTAGGGACAGGGGCTGGCTACACCTTC
TRBJ2-3 | NA | TRBV10-2 | NA | CASRNSGVGTDTQYF | TGCGCCAGCAGGAACTCAGGGGTCGGGACAGATACGCAGTATTTT
TRBJ2-7 | NA | TRBV10-3 | TRBD1 | CATQPTDRAYEQYF | TGTGCCACACAGCCCACGGACAGGGCCTACGAGCAGTACTTC
TRBJ2-1 | once | TRBV24-1 | TRBD2 | CATSDPSGEGNNEQFF | TGTGCCACCAGTGACCCTAGCGGGGAGGGCAACAATGAGCAGTTCTTC
TRBJ1-1 | NA | TRBV7-5 | NA | CARAKNTEAFF | TGTGCCAGAGCGAAGAACACTGAAGCTTTCTTT
TRBJ1-4 | NA | TRBV7-9 | TRBD1 | CASSPPRDRVEKLFF | TGTGCCAGCAGCCCACCCCGGGACAGGGTTGAAAAACTGTTTTTT
TRBJ2-3 | NA | TRBV7-9 | NA | CASSPRVHSSTDTQYF | TGTGCCAGCAGCCCCCGGGTCCATTCCTCCACGGATACGCAGTATTTT
TRBJ1-2 | few | TRBV3-1/TRBV3-2 | NA | CAIGDPNYGYTF | TGTGCCATCGGGGATCCTAACTATGGCTACACCTTC
TRBJ2-5 | NA | TRBV25-1 | TRBD1 | CATNFYKGAWETQYF | TGTGCCACCAATTTCTACAAGGGGGCGTGGGAGACCCAGTACTTC
TRBJ2-7 | NA | TRBV19 | NA | CASSIDRQAVYEQYF | TGTGCCAGTAGTATAGATCGACAGGCTGTCTACGAGCAGTACTTC
TRBJ2-7 | NA | TRBV11-2 | TRBD2 | CASSLAGGSYEQYF | TGTGCCAGCAGCTTGGCGGGAGGCTCCTACGAGCAGTACTTC
TRBJ2-7 | NA | TRBV27 | NA | CASSLTGTGSYEQYF | TGTGCCAGCAGTCTTACAGGGACGGGCTCCTACGAGCAGTACTTC
TRBJ1-1 | NA | TRBV5-4 | TRBD1 | CASSQTGSTEAFF | TGTGCCAGCAGCCAGACAGGGAGCACTGAAGCTTTCTTT
TRBJ1-3 | NA | TRBV7-9 | NA | CASLSRTDSGNTIYF | TGTGCCAGCTTGAGCCGGACAGACTCTGGAAACACCATATATTTT
TRBJ1-1 | NA | TRBV6-5 | NA | CASSLQDIPAFF | TGTGCCAGCAGTCTGCAGGACATTCCGGCTTTCTTT
TRBJ1-5 | NA | TRBV5-4 | NA | CASSPGQPNSNQPQHF | TGTGCCAGCAGCCCAGGACAGCCTAATAGCAATCAGCCCCAGCATTTT
TRBJ2-2 | NA | TRBV27 | TRBD2 | CASSTLAGGVAGELFF | TGTGCCAGCAGTACGCTAGCGGGGGGCGTCGCCGGGGAGCTGTTTTTT
TRBJ2-3 | NA | TRBV9 | NA | CASSVVAASDTQYF | TGTGCCAGCAGCGTCGTCGCGGCCTCAGATACGCAGTATTTT